The 21 T cell receptor beta chains below were found in one sample sequenced in a study of OX40 agonist ivuxolimab in advanced cancers. Sequenced by immunoSEQ multiplex PCR; TCRdb stores in-frame clones only, minus some. The sample yields some 60,000 clones, approximately 90% seen once. This specimen was CD4+ or CD8+ T cells sorted from blood, taken in a trial of the OX40 agonist ivuxolimab. The origin of the receptors is an adult with an advanced solid tumor such as melanoma, head and neck, liver or kidney cancer.

J is TRBJ2-7 and V is TRBV5-1; maybe TRBD2 (6 bases). Germline V gives CDR1 SGHRS, CDR2 YFSETQ. Trimming pared 1 base from V and 0 bases from J, leaving 17 bases between. CDR3 length equals 17 residues. The CDR3, as DNA: TGCGCCAGCAGCTTGACCTCTTCTAGCGAAAGCTCCTACGAGCAGTACTTC. This codes for CASSLTSSSESSYEQYF. The whole variable domain, filled in from reference TRBV5-1 and TRBJ2-7, reads KAGVTQTPRYLIKTRGQQVTLSCSPISGHRSVSWYQQTPGQGLQFLFEYFSETQRNKGNFPGRFSGRQFSNSRSEMNVSTLELGDSALYLCASSLTSSSESSYEQYFGPGTRLTVT.

The rearrangement links TRBV4-3 to TRBJ2-1; D remains unclear. The CDR3 is 13 amino acids. The V end was cut by 0 bases, the J end by 4 bases, with 4 bases between. Germline CDR1 and CDR2: LGHNA and YSLEER. CDR3 protein: CASSQDGYNEQFF. CDR3 DNA: TGCGCCAGCAGCCAAGACGGGTACAATGAGCAGTTCTTC.

V is TRBV7-9 and J is TRBJ1-6; TRBD1 agrees at 8 bases. Per the germline V gene, CDR1 is SEHNR and CDR2 is FQNEAQ (reference sequence). The CDR3 has 14 residues. Trimming at V came to 5 bases and at J to 7 bases, leaving 4 bases not matched to a gene. CDR3 DNA: TGTGCCAGCAGCACGGGACAGGCAAATTCACCCCTCCACTTT. Translating gives CASSTGQANSPLHF.

This clone came up once. The rearrangement uses TRBV4-3 and TRBJ2-1; D is unresolved. V was pared by 0 bases and J by 0 bases, with 9 bases between. The CDR3 is 16 residues long. The V gene's germline CDR1 is LGHNA and CDR2 YSLEER. CDR3: CASSQDPAPSYNEQFF. As DNA, the CDR3 is TGCGCCAGCAGCCAAGACCCGGCACCCTCCTACAATGAGCAGTTCTTC.

The J gene is TRBJ1-1, the V gene TRBV7-9, with TRBD1 as a possible D gene (5 bases). The CDR3 extends over 12 amino acids. Germline CDR1 SEHNR, CDR2 FQNEAQ (reference sequence). Trimming shortened V by 11 bases and J by 1 base, and 11 bases separated the two germline ends. This CDR3 is CAPDQGNTEAFF. CDR3 bases: TGTGCCCCCGATCAGGGGAACACTGAAGCTTTCTTT.

This chain joins TRBV9 and TRBJ2-2; TRBD1 matches at 7 bases. The ends lost 4 bases at V and 6 bases at J; junction bases unmatched: 3. The CDR3 is made up of 13 amino acids. The V gene's germline CDR1 is SGDLS and CDR2 YYNGEE. CDR3 coding DNA: TGTGCCAGCAGCCTCGACAGGGCCGGGGAGCTGTTTTTT. Its protein product is CASSLDRAGELFF.

The chain's CDR3 is CASSLRDRGYTGELFF. The CDR3 DNA follows: TGTGCCAGCAGCTTGAGGGACAGGGGATACACCGGGGAGCTGTTTTTT. The V gene is TRBV5-5, the J gene TRBJ2-2, with 10 bases that match TRBD1. V shed 1 base, J shed 3 bases, and the junction held 3 bases outside the gene matches. Germline V gene data show CDR1 as SGHKS and CDR2 as YYEKEE (reference sequence). The CDR3 length is 16 residues.

The chain carries TRBV10-3 and TRBJ1-6; 10 positions agree with TRBD1. The CDR3 length is 15 residues. Germline values: CDR1 ENHRY, CDR2 SYGVKD. V gave up 3 bases and J gave up 6 bases; unmatched junction bases: 2. The CDR3 DNA reads TGTGCCATCAGTGAAGGGACAGGGGCTAATTCACCCCTCCACTTT. Translation: CAISEGTGANSPLHF.

The V and J genes are TRBV7-2 and TRBJ2-1, with 10 bases fitting TRBD1. The V segment lost 5 bases and the J segment 8 bases; nucleotides outside the gene matches: 6. In germline, CDR1 is SGHTA, CDR2 FQGNSA. This CDR3 contains 14 residues. CDR3 protein: CASSLRTGGDEQFF. The CDR3 DNA is TGTGCCAGCAGCCTCAGGACAGGGGGAGATGAGCAGTTCTTC.

The chain has TRBV11-2 and TRBJ2-5; no reliable D call. Trimming took 7 bases from V and 5 from J, leaving 11 bases between them. CDR1 and CDR2 from the germline V gene are SGHAT and FQNNGV. This CDR3 comprises 12 residues. The CDR3, as DNA: TGTGCCAGCAACCACTTGTGGGAGACCCAGTACTTC. It codes for CASNHLWETQYF.

Concerning this clone: Compared with germline, one end of the junction differs, possibly owing to a read error. This rearrangement joins TRBV6-1 to TRBJ1-2; D is uncertain. From germline, CDR1 is MNHNS and CDR2 SASEGT. The CDR3 runs to 15 residues. In DNA form, the CDR3 reads TGTGCCATCAGTGAGTCGATATCATCTAACTATGGCTACACCTTC. Protein product: CAISESISSNYGYTF.

There are a few counts of this clone. The chain links TRBV27 to TRBJ2-1, with TRBD2 identical over 13 bases. The CDR3 contains 16 residues. The J segment lost 8 bases and the V segment lost 7 bases, leaving 11 bases of the junction unmatched. Per germline, CDR1 MNHEY and CDR2 SMNVEV (reference sequence). The CDR3 region has the DNA TGTGCCAGCAACTATGGCGGACTAGCGGGAGTTGATGAGCAGTTCTTC. Its protein product is CASNYGGLAGVDEQFF.

The gene calls are TRBV28 and TRBJ2-1; the D gene is possibly TRBD1 (5 bases). The CDR3 covers 15 residues. With 8 bases removed from V and 0 bases from J, the gap between germline ends came to 14 bases. Germline loops: CDR1 MDHEN, CDR2 SYDVKM. The CDR3 reads CASRPLDSSYNEQFF. The CDR3 DNA is TGTGCCAGCCGCCCTCTCGACAGCTCCTACAATGAGCAGTTCTTC.

V usage is TRBV29-1 and J usage is TRBJ2-5; D call uncertain. This CDR3 has 14 amino acids. Trimming stripped 2 bases from V and 2 bases from J, with 12 bases between. Germline V gene data show CDR1 as SQVTM and CDR2 as ANQGSEA. CDR3: CSVEPAELQETQYF. The CDR3 DNA reads as TGCAGCGTTGAACCCGCGGAACTTCAAGAGACCCAGTACTTC.

This clone occurred once. The CDR3 here is CASSLVALGTDTQYF. The CDR3 coding sequence is TGTGCCAGCAGCTTAGTTGCGTTGGGCACAGATACGCAGTATTTT. This sequence joins TRBV7-9 and TRBJ2-3, with no clear D. V lost 1 base, J lost 1 base, and 9 bases lay in between. CDR3 length: 15 amino acids. Germline V gives CDR1 SEHNR, CDR2 FQNEAQ (reference sequence).

The chain couples TRBV4-3 to TRBJ2-2; D uncertain. The CDR3 consists of 18 residues. Germline assignment: CDR1 LGHNA and CDR2 YSLEER. V shed 0 bases and J shed 2 bases, with 16 bases lying between them. Here the CDR3 reads CASSQDIGPWVNTGELFF. The CDR3 nucleotides are TGCGCCAGCAGCCAAGATATAGGGCCCTGGGTTAACACCGGGGAGCTGTTTTTT.

The rearrangement joins TRBV19 to TRBJ2-5; the D call may be TRBD1 or TRBD2 (5 bases each). V was clipped by 8 bases and J by 2 bases, with 24 bases between them. CDR1 is LNHDA and CDR2 is SQIVND in the germline V gene (reference sequence). The CDR3 is 17 residues long. The CDR3 DNA sequence: TGTGCCAGTGGACCGGTTAATCCGGGACGGATACAAGAGACCCAGTACTTC. Protein product: CASGPVNPGRIQETQYF. Looking up the rest from reference TRBV19 and TRBJ2-5 gives the full variable domain: DGGITQSPKYLFRKEGQNVTLSCEQNLNHDAMYWYRQDPGQGLRLIYYSQIVNDFQKGDIAEGYSVSREKKESFPLTVTSAQKNPTAFYLCASGPVNPGRIQETQYFGPGTRLLVL.

The chain carries TRBV7-9 and TRBJ1-3; D is unclear. The CDR3 totals 16 residues. Trimming cost V 1 base and J 0 bases, with 10 bases left between them. The germline gives CDR1 SEHNR, CDR2 FQNEAQ (reference sequence). CDR3 residues: CASSLVSGTSGNTIYF. CDR3 coding DNA: TGTGCCAGCAGCTTAGTGAGCGGAACCTCTGGAAACACCATATATTTT.

This chain uses TRBV6-1 with TRBJ2-3; weak D call: TRBD1 (6 bases). V shed 2 bases and J shed 0 bases, with 18 bases lying between them. The CDR3 runs 18 residues. Germline V gene sequence: CDR1 MNHNS, CDR2 SASEGT. The CDR3 DNA is TGTGCCAGCAGTGAATACAGGGTTAGCATCTCTAGCACAGATACGCAGTATTTT. This translates into CASSEYRVSISSTDTQYF.

This clone came up a few times. The rearrangement links TRBV6-4 to TRBJ2-6; D remains unclear. Between the trimmed V and J ends, which lost 0 bases and 0 bases, there was a span of 3 bases. The CDR3 is 15 residues long. Germline V CDR1 and CDR2: MRHNA, SNTAGT. The CDR3 here is CASSDSYSGANVLTF. The CDR3, as DNA: TGTGCCAGCAGTGACTCATACTCTGGGGCCAACGTCCTGACTTTC.

The J gene is TRBJ2-2, the V gene TRBV5-1; possibly TRBD1 for D (5 bases). V lost 4 bases and J lost 9, with 16 bases in between. The CDR3 runs 14 residues. Germline V lookup: CDR1 SGHRS, CDR2 YFSETQ. CDR3 sequence reads: CASSPSGPIRELFF. The CDR3 DNA reads TGCGCCAGCAGCCCTTCAGGGCCTATCAGGGAGCTGTTTTTT.